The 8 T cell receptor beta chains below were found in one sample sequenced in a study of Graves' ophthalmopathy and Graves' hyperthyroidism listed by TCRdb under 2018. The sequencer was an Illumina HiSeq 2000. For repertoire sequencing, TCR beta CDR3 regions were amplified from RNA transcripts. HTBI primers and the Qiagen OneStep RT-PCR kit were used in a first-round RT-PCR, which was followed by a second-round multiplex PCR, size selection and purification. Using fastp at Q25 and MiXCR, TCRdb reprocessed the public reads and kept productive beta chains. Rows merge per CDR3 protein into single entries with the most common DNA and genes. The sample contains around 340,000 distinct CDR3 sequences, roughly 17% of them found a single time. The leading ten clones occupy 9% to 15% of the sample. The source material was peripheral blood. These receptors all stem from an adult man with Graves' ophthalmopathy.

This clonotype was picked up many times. This CDR3 reads CATRATGGGQPQHF. As DNA, the CDR3 is TGTGCCACCCGGGCCACAGGGGGCGGCCAGCCCCAGCATTTT. The rearrangement uses TRBV28 and TRBJ1-5; 9 bases are a match to TRBD1. J lost 7 bases, V lost 10 bases, and 11 bases had no gene match. CDR1 is MDHEN, CDR2 SYDVKM, per germline. The CDR3 extends over 14 amino acids.

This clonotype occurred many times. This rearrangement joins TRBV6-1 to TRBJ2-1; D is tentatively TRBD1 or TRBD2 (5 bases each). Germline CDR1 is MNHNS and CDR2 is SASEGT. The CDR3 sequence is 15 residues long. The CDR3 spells CATAWGSADSSEQFF. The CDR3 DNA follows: TGTGCTACCGCCTGGGGGTCCGCGGACTCGAGTGAGCAGTTCTTC.

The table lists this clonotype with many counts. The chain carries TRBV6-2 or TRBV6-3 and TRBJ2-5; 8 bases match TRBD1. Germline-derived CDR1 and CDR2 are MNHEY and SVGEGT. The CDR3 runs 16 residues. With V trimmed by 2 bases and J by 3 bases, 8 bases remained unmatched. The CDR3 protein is CASSYGRTGTKETQYF. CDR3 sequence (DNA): TGTGCCAGCAGTTACGGTAGGACAGGGACAAAAGAGACCCAGTACTTC.

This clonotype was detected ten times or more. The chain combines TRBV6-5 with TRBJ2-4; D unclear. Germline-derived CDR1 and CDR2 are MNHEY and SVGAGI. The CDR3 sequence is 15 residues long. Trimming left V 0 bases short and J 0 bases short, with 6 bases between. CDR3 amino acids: CASSYSSLAKNIQYF. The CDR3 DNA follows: TGTGCCAGCAGTTACTCGAGTCTAGCCAAAAACATTCAGTACTTC.

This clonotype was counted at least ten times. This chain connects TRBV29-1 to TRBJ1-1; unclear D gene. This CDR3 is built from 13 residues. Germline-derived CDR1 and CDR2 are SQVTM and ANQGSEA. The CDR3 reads CSTRFAVNTEAFF. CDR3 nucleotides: TGCAGTACCCGTTTTGCGGTGAACACTGAAGCTTTCTTT.

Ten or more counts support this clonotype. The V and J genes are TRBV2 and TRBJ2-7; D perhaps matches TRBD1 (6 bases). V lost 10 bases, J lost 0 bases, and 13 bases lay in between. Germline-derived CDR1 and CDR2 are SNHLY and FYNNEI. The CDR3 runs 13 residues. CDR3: CATTPGASYEQYF. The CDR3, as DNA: TGTGCCACTACTCCAGGGGCCTCCTACGAGCAGTACTTC. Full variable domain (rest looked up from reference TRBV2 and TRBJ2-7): EPEVTQTPSHQVTQMGQEVILRCVPISNHLYFYWYRQILGQKVEFLVSFYNNEISEKSEIFDDQFSVERPDGSNFTLKIRSTKLEDSAMYFCATTPGASYEQYFGPGTRLTVT.

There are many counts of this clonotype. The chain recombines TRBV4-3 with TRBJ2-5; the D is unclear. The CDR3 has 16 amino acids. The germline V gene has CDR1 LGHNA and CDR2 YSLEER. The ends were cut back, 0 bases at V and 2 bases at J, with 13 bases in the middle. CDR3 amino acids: CASSQDRSLLQETQYF. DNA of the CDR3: TGCGCCAGCAGCCAAGACCGATCCTTACTTCAAGAGACCCAGTACTTC.

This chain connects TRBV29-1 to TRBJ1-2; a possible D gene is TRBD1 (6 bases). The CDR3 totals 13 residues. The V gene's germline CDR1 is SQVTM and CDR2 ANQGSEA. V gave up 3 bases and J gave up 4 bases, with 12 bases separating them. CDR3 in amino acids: CSVDTGIGYGYTF. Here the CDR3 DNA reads TGCAGCGTTGATACAGGGATCGGCTATGGCTACACCTTC. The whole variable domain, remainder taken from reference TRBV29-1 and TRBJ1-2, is SAVISQKPSRDICQRGTSLTIQCQVDSQVTMMFWYRQQPGQSLTLIATANQGSEATYESGFVIDKFPISRPNLTFSTLTVSNMSPEDSSIYLCSVDTGIGYGYTFGSGTRLTVV.